This TCR beta chain emerged from a study of blood T cell repertoires in COVID-19. Study at large: From the United States, Italy and Spain came samples of acute and convalescent COVID-19. T cells, B-cell-depleted T cells, or PBMCs provided the cDNA or gDNA that served as material.

Germline V gives CDR1 LGHDT, CDR2 YNNKEL (reference sequence). The V and J ends lost 0 bases and 6 bases respectively, with 9 bases between them. This CDR3 is 15 amino acids long. Per the study methods: Amplification from reference gene primers served as the basis for estimated nucleated cell counts. The repertoire was sequenced with immunoSEQ multiplex PCR; TCRdb's copy has only in-frame clones and lacks some. The DNA gave D and trimming, while V, J and clone size come from that table. Here the sample spans around 78,000 clones, roughly 88% being singletons. This sequence originates from a human donor in a cohort sampled during active COVID-19. The sequencing input was peripheral blood. This rearrangement joins TRBV3-1 (or the pseudogene TRBV3-2) to TRBJ1-6; D ambiguous. The CDR3, as DNA: TGTGCCAGCAGCCAAGACGCGGGGAGTAATTCACCCCTCCACTTT. It encodes CASSQDAGSNSPLHF.